This section outlines one TCR beta chain sequence together with its context. This record belongs to a study of control samples from healthy donors and cancer patients. Profiled with immunoSEQ multiplex PCR; TCRdb holds only in-frame clones, not every one. The sample has 150,000 to 200,000 clones; around 94% are singletons. The CDR3 length is 14 residues. With 1 base clipped from V and 6 bases from J, the junction kept 4 bases outside the gene matches. Germline V lookup: CDR1 MGHRA, CDR2 YSYEKL. The clonotype comes from a man younger than 45 in good health. Material: blood. The chain has TRBV4-1 and TRBJ1-1; 8 nucleotides agree with TRBD1. The CDR3 bases are TGCGCCAGCAGCCAAGGAACAGGGGGGGCTGAAGCTTTCTTT. Translating it yields CASSQGTGGAEAFF.